This T cell receptor (beta chain) was sequenced during a study of cytomegalovirus exposure and HLA in healthy donors. J gave up 2 bases and V 3 bases, and 8 bases lay outside the gene matches. The CDR3 runs 17 residues. Germline loops: CDR1 LGHNA, CDR2 YSLEER. In regard to this clone: Its antigen remains unidentified.

Vbeta (60) and Jbeta (13) primers were used in the PCR. TCRdb's copy holds only in-frame clones and misses some; the assay was immunoSEQ multiplex PCR. The sample includes more than 100,000 clones, around 70% seen only once; the top ten take around 3.7%. Study-level results: Later, an analysis showed that TCR beta chains associated with HLA were more clonally expanded than others that were equally common. A cluster of highly shared sequence variants was likely a sequencing artifact. In a later analysis, TCR beta V- and J-gene trimming was associated with a missense DCLRE1C variant. In presence/absence analyses, roughly uniform sequencing depth across donors was assumed.

The rearrangement joins TRBV4-3 to TRBJ2-5; 11 bases are shared with TRBD2. Sequencing used PBMCs. This sequence was found in a middle-aged woman in good health and CMV-seronegative. The CDR3, as DNA: TGCGCCAGCAGCCAGTCCGGGACTAGCGGCCTACAAGAGACCCAGTACTTC. This codes for CASSQSGTSGLQETQYF.